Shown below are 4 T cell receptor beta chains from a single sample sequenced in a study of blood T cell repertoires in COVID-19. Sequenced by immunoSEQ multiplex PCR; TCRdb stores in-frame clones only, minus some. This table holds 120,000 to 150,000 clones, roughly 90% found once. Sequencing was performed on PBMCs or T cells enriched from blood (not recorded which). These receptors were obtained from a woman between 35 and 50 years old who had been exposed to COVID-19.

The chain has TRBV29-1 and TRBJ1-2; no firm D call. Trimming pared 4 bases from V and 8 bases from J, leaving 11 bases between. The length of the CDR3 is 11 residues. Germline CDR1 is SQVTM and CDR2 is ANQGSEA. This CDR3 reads CSVGRSGGYTF. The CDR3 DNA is TGCAGCGTTGGCCGTTCGGGGGGCTACACCTTC.

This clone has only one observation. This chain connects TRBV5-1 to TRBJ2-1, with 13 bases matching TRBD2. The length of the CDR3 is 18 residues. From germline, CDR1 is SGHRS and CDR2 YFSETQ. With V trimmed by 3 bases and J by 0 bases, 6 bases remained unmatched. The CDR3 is CASSWTSGSTSSYNEQFF. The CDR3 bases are TGCGCCAGCAGCTGGACTAGCGGGAGCACGAGCTCCTACAATGAGCAGTTCTTC.

In DNA, the CDR3 is TGCAGCGTTGAAGTGGGCAGGTCCCATGGCTACACCTTC. This sequence encodes CSVEVGRSHGYTF. V gene TRBV29-1 combines with J gene TRBJ1-2; D not certain. The V end lost 1 base, the J end lost 6 bases, and 12 bases lay between the germline ends. CDR3 length equals 13 residues. The germline gives CDR1 SQVTM, CDR2 ANQGSEA.

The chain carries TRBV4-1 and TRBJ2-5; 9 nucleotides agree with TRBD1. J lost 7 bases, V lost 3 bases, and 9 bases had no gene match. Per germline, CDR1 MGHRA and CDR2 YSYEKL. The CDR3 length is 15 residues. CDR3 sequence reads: CASSHPGQGVATQYF. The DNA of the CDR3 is TGCGCCAGCAGCCATCCGGGACAGGGTGTGGCGACCCAGTACTTC.